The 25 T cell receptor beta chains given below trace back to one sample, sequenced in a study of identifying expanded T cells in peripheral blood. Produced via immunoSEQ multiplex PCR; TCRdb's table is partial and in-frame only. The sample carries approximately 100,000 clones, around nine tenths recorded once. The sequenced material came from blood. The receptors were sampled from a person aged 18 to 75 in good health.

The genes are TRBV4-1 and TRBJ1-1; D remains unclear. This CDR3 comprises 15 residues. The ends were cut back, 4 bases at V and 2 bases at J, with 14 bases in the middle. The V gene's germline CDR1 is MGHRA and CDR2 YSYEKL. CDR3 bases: TGCGCCAGCAGCCCAATTGCGCGGGGTAACACTGAAGCTTTCTTT. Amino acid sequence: CASSPIARGNTEAFF.

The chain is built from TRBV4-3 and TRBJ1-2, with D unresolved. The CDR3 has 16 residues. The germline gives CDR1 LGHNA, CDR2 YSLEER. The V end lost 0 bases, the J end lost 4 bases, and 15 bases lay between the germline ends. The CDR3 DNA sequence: TGCGCCAGCAGCCAAGAGGTTGGTGGTTGGGGCTATGGCTACACCTTC. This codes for CASSQEVGGWGYGYTF.

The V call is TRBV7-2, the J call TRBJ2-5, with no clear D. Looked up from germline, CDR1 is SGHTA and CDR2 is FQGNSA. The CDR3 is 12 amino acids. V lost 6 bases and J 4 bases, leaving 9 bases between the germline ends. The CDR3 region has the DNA TGTGCCAGCAGTTATATGAGAGAGACCCAGTACTTC. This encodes CASSYMRETQYF.

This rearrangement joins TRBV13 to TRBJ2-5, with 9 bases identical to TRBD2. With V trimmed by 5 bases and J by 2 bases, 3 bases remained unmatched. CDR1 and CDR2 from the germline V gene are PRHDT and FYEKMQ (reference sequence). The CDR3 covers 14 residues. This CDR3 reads CASSQAGGQETQYF. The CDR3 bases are TGTGCCAGCAGCCAAGCGGGGGGACAAGAGACCCAGTACTTC.

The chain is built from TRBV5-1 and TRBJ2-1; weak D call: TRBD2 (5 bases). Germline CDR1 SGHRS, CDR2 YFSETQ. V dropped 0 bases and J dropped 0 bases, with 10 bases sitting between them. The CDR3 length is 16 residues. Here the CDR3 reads CASSLASGSSYNEQFF. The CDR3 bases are TGCGCCAGCAGCTTGGCATCGGGGAGCTCCTACAATGAGCAGTTCTTC.

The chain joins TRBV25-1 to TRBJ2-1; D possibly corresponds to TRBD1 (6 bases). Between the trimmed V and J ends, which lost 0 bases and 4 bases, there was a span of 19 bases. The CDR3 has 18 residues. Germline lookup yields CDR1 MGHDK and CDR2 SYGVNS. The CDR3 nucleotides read TGTGCCAGCAGTGAATATAAAGCCGGGACACCTGGGTACAATGAGCAGTTCTTC. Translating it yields CASSEYKAGTPGYNEQFF.

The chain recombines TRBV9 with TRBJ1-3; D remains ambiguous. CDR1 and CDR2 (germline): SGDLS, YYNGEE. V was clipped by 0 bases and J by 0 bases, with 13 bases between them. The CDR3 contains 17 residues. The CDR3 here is CASSVGGRAISGNTIYF. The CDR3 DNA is TGTGCCAGCAGCGTAGGTGGAAGAGCAATCTCTGGAAACACCATATATTTT.

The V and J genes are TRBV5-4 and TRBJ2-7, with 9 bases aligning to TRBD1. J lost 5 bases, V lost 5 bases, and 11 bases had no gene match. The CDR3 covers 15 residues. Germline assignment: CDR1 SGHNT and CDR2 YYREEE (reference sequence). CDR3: CASSSTGGAYHEQYF. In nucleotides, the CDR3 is TGTGCCAGCAGTTCCACAGGGGGCGCATATCACGAGCAGTACTTC.

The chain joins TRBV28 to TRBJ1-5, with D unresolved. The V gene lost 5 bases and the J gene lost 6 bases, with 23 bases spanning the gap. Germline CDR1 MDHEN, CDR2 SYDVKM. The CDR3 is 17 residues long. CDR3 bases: TGTGCCAGCAGTCACGGCGCGGCCACGGGAGGAATTCAGCCCCAGCATTTT. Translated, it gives CASSHGAATGGIQPQHF.

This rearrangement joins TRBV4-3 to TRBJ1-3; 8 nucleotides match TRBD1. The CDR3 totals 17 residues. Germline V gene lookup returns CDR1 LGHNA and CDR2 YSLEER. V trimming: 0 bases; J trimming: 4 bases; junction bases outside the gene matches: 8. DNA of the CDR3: TGCGCCAGCAGCCAAGAGACAGGGGCAATAGGCGGAAACACCATATATTTT. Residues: CASSQETGAIGGNTIYF.

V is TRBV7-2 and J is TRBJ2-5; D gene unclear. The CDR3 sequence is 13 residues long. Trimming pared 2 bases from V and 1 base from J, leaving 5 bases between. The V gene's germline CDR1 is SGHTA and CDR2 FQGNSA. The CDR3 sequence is CASSLYRQETQYF. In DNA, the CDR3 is TGTGCCAGCAGCTTATATCGCCAAGAGACCCAGTACTTC.

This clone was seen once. CDR3 protein: CATKQGALTGELFF. CDR3 nucleotide sequence: TGTGCCACCAAACAGGGGGCCCTCACCGGGGAGCTGTTTTTT. This chain links TRBV2 with TRBJ2-2, with 9 bases matching TRBD1. CDR1 is SNHLY and CDR2 is FYNNEI in the germline V gene. The CDR3 covers 14 residues. The junction had 7 bases not matched to a gene; V was cut back by 10 bases and J by 4 bases.

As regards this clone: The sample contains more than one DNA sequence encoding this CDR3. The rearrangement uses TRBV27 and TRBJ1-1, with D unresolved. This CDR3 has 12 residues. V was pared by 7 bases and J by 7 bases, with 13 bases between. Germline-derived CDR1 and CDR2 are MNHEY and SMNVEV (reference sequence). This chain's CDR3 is CASTTLGNEAFF. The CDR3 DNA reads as TGTGCCAGCACCACCTTGGGCAATGAAGCTTTCTTT.

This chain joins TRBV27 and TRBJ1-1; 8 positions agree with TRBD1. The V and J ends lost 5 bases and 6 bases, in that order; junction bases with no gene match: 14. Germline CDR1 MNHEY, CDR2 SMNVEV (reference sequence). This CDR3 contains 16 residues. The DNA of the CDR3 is TGTGCCAGCAGTCTCCTGCCAGGGGGCGAACCCCCTGAAGCTTTCTTT. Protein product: CASSLLPGGEPPEAFF.

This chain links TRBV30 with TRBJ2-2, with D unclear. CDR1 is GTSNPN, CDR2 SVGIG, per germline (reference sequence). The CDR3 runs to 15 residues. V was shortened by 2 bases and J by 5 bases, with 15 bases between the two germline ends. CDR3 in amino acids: CAWSTAWTGTGELFF. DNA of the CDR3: TGTGCCTGGAGTACCGCCTGGACCGGTACCGGGGAGCTGTTTTTT.

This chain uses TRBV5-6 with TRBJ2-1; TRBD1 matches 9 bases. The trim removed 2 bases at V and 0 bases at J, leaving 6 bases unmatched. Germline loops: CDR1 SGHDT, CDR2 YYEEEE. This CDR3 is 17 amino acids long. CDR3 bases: TGTGCCAGCAGCTTAACAGGGGGCCCGATCTCCTACAATGAGCAGTTCTTC. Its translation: CASSLTGGPISYNEQFF.

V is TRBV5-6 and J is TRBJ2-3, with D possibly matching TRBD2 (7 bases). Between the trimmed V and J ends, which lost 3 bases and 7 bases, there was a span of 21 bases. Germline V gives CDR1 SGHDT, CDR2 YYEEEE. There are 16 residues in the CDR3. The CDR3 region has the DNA TGTGCCAGCAGCTGGGGGCGGGGGCCCAGGTTAAATACGCAGTATTTT. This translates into CASSWGRGPRLNTQYF. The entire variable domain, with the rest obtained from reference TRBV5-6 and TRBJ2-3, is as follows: DAGVTQSPTHLIKTRGQQVTLRCSPKSGHDTVSWYQQALGQGPQFIFQYYEEEERQRGNFPDRFSGHQFPNYSSELNVNALLLGDSALYLCASSWGRGPRLNTQYFGPGTRLTVL.

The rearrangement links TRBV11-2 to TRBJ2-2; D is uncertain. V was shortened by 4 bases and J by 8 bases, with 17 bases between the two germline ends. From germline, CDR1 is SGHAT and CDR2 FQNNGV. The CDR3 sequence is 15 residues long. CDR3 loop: CASSSLGFVLGELFF. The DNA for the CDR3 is TGTGCCAGCAGCTCCTTGGGGTTTGTACTGGGGGAGCTGTTTTTT.

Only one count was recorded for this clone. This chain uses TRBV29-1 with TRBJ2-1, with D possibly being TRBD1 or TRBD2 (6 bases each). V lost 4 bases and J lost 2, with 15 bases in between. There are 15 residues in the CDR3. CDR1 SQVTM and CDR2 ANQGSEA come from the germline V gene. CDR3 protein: CSVAGDTGTYNEQFF. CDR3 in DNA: TGCAGCGTTGCGGGGGACACCGGGACCTACAATGAGCAGTTCTTC.

In DNA, the CDR3 is TGTGCCTGGAGCTCTGGGGTCATCCAGTATTTT. This gives the protein CAWSSGVIQYF. V is TRBV30 and J is TRBJ2-3; no firm D call. Germline V gene lookup returns CDR1 GTSNPN and CDR2 SVGIG (reference sequence). CDR3 size: 11 residues. V was cut by 3 bases and J by 12 bases, with 13 bases left in between.

In nucleotides, the CDR3 is TGTGCCAGCAGGGCCGGGGGGGTGAGGGAGCAGTTCTTC. This encodes CASRAGGVREQFF. The rearrangement joins TRBV6-1 to TRBJ2-1; 8 bases map to TRBD2. J was trimmed by 10 bases and V by 6 bases; bases with no gene match: 8. Germline CDR1 is MNHNS and CDR2 is SASEGT. The CDR3 totals 13 residues.

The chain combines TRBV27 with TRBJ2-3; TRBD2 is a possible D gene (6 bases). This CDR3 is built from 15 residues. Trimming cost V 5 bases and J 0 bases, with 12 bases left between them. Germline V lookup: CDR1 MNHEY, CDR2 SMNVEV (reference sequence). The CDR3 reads CASSPRRGSTDTQYF. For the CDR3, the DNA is TGTGCCAGCAGTCCCCGGCGGGGAAGCACAGATACGCAGTATTTT.

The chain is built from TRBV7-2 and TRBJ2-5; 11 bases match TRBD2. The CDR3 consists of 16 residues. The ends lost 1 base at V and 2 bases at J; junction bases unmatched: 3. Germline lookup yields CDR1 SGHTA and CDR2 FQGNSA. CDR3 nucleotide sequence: TGTGCCAGCAGCTTAGGGGCTAGCGGGGGGCAAGAGACCCAGTACTTC. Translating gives CASSLGASGGQETQYF.

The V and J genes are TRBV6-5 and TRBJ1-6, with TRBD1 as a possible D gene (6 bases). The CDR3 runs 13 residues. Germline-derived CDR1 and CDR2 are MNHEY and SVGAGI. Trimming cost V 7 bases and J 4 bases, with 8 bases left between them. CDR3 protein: CASTRGYNSPLHF. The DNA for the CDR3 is TGTGCCAGCACGAGGGGGTATAATTCACCCCTCCACTTT.

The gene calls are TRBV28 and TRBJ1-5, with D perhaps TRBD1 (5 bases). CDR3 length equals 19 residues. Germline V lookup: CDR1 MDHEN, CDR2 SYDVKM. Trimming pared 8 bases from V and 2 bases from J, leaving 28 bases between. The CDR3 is CASAKAGWKTRFRNQPQHF. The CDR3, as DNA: TGTGCCAGCGCGAAGGCAGGGTGGAAAACGAGGTTTCGCAATCAGCCCCAGCATTTT.